What follows is one T cell receptor beta chain and its context. The antigen remains unidentified. These data are taken from a study of cytomegalovirus exposure and HLA in healthy donors. The study's findings and limits: Researchers counted 180 or so TCR beta chains as cytomegalovirus-associated. TCR beta V segments were, for the most part, productive about 87% or about 30% of the time in an earlier analysis.

PCR used 60 Vbeta primers and 13 Jbeta primers. Sequenced by immunoSEQ multiplex PCR; TCRdb stores in-frame clones only, minus some. Counted here are approximately 170,000 clones, 60% to 80% occurring once; the ten biggest clones make up less than 3%. The sample was PBMCs. This TCR derives from a man in his forties or fifties in good health and CMV-seronegative.

The CDR3 nucleotides are TGTGCCAGCAGCTCCGGACCGGGGGAAGCTTTCTTT. It is translated as CASSSGPGEAFF. The chain is built from TRBV7-6 and TRBJ1-1; D gene unclear. CDR1 and CDR2 (germline): SGHVS, FNYEAQ. The CDR3 runs to 12 residues. V was cut by 4 bases and J by 8 bases, with 11 bases left in between.